Presented here are 5 T cell receptor beta chains from one specimen sequenced in a study of regulatory dendritic cells for organ transplantation. This table comes from immunoSEQ multiplex PCR, and its TCRdb copy is limited to in-frame clones, with some not included. The table records about 30,000 clones, roughly 85% of them present only once. The sample consisted of memory CD4+ T cells from blood. Subset here: CD45RO+ memory T cells. Every receptor here comes from a human donor in good health.

The chain recombines TRBV6-6 with TRBJ2-1; a possible D gene is TRBD1 (6 bases). Trimming left V 7 bases short and J 9 bases short, with 19 bases between. Germline lookup yields CDR1 MNHNY and CDR2 SVGAGI (reference sequence). The CDR3 has 14 amino acids. CDR3 nucleotide sequence: TGTGCCAGCACCCTACGGGGACAATCGAGTGAGCAGTTCTTC. It encodes CASTLRGQSSEQFF.

V gene TRBV19 combines with J gene TRBJ2-5; a weak D match, TRBD2 (6 bases). This CDR3 spans 16 amino acids. Looked up from germline, CDR1 is LNHDA and CDR2 is SQIVND (reference sequence). V lost 1 base and J lost 5, with 17 bases in between. The CDR3 nucleotides read TGTGCCAGTAGTATAGGGCGGGGATCAGGTCTGGAGACCCAGTACTTC. Translating gives CASSIGRGSGLETQYF. Variable domain in full (rest from reference TRBV19 and TRBJ2-5): DGGITQSPKYLFRKEGQNVTLSCEQNLNHDAMYWYRQDPGQGLRLIYYSQIVNDFQKGDIAEGYSVSREKKESFPLTVTSAQKNPTAFYLCASSIGRGSGLETQYFGPGTRLLVL.

The V and J genes are TRBV7-9 and TRBJ1-4, with D possibly being TRBD1 (6 bases). Germline CDR1 and CDR2: SEHNR and FQNEAQ (reference sequence). The V end was cut by 1 base, the J end by 2 bases, with 8 bases between. This CDR3 is built from 15 residues. The CDR3: CASSLVGGTNEKLFF. CDR3 DNA: TGTGCCAGCAGCTTAGTCGGGGGCACTAATGAAAAACTGTTTTTT.

The chain combines TRBV4-1 with TRBJ2-1; no reliable D call. CDR1 and CDR2 from the germline V gene are MGHRA and YSYEKL. There are 16 residues in the CDR3. V gave up 2 bases and J gave up 3 bases, with 14 bases separating them. The CDR3 DNA reads TGCGCCAGCAGCCAACTCGACATCGTGGTCTACAATGAGCAGTTCTTC. Translated: CASSQLDIVVYNEQFF.

For the CDR3, the DNA is TGTGCCAGCTCACCGGTCAGTTTGAGGACTGAAGCTTTCTTT. Translated: CASSPVSLRTEAFF. The V and J genes are TRBV18 and TRBJ1-1; D unclear. The germline CDR1 and CDR2 sequences are KGHSH and LQKENI. With 3 bases removed from V and 5 bases from J, the gap between germline ends came to 13 bases. The CDR3 is made up of 14 amino acids.